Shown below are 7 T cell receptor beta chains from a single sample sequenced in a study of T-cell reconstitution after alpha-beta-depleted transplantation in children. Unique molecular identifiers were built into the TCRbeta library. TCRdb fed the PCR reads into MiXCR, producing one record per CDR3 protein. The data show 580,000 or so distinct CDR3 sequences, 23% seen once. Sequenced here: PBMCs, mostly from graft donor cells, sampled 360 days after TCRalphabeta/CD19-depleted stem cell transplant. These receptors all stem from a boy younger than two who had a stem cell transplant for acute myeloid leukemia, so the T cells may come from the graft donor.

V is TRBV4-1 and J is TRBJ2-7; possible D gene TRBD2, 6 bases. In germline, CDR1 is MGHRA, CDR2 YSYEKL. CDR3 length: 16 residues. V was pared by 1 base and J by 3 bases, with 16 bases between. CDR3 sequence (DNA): TGCGCCAGCAGCCAAGGGGCCCCGGGACTCTTCTACGAGCAGTACTTC. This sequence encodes CASSQGAPGLFYEQYF.

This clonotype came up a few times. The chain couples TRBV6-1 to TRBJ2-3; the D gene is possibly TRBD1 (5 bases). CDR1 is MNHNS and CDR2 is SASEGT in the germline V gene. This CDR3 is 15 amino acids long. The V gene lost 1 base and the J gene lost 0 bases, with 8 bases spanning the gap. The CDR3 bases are TGTGCCAGCAGTGAAGGGTACAGGAGCACAGATACGCAGTATTTT. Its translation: CASSEGYRSTDTQYF.

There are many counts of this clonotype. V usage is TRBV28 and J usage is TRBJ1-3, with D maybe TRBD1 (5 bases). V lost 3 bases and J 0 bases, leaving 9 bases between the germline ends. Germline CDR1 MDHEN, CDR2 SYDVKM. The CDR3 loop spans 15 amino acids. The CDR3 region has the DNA TGTGCCAGCAGTTTGAGGGACCTCTCTGGAAACACCATATATTTT. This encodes CASSLRDLSGNTIYF.

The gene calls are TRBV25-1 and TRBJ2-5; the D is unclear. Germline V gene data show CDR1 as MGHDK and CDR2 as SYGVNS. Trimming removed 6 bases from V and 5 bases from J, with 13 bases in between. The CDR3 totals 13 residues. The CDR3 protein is CASSFEEVETQYF. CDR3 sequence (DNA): TGTGCCAGCAGCTTCGAAGAGGTGGAGACCCAGTACTTC.

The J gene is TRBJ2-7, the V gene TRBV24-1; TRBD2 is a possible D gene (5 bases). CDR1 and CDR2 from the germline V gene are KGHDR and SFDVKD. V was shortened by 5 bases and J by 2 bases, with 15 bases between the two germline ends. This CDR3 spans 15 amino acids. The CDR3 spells CATSGGEGRAYEQYF. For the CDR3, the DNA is TGTGCCACCAGTGGAGGAGAGGGAAGGGCCTACGAGCAGTACTTC.

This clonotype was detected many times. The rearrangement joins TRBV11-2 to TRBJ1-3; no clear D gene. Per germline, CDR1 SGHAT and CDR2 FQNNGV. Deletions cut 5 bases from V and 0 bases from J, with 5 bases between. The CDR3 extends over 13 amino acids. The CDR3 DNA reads TGTGCCAGCAGCCCCCTCTCTGGAAACACCATATATTTT. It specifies CASSPLSGNTIYF.

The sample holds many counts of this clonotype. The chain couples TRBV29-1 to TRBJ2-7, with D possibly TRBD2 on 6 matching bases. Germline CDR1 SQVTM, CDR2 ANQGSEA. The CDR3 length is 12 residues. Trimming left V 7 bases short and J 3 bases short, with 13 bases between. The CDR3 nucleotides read TGCAGCGCAGCGGGCTCGTACTACGAGCAGTACGTC. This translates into CSAAGSYYEQYV.